The 29 T cell receptor beta chains given below trace back to one sample, sequenced in a study of technical replicates of blood from several donors. Clones were sequenced by immunoSEQ multiplex PCR, and TCRdb holds only the in-frame ones, with some missing. The sample has 77,000 or so clones; roughly 92% are singletons. The sample was T cells isolated from PBMCs. The receptors come from a human donor in good health.

The V gene is TRBV6-1, the J gene TRBJ1-3; D uncertain. The ends were cut back, 5 bases at V and 2 bases at J, with 10 bases in the middle. Germline V lookup: CDR1 MNHNS, CDR2 SASEGT. This CDR3 spans 14 amino acids. The CDR3 DNA sequence: TGTGCCAGCAGTCCCCTCGGGGCTGGAAACACCATATATTTT. Its protein product is CASSPLGAGNTIYF.

This rearrangement joins TRBV5-1 to TRBJ2-1, with a tentative D call TRBD2 (6 bases). This CDR3 has 15 residues. V lost 4 bases to trimming and J lost 0 bases, with 11 bases between them. Per the germline V gene, CDR1 is SGHRS and CDR2 is YFSETQ. The CDR3 nucleotides are TGCGCCAGCAGCGGAAGGGGAGGCTCCTACAATGAGCAGTTCTTC. The encoded protein is CASSGRGGSYNEQFF.

The chain is built from TRBV28 and TRBJ2-3, with 8 positions matching TRBD2. The V gene's germline CDR1 is MDHEN and CDR2 SYDVKM. The V segment lost 5 bases and the J segment 5 bases; nucleotides outside the gene matches: 12. The CDR3 has 16 residues. The CDR3 nucleotides are TGTGCCAGCAGTCCCCTTTCCGCGGGAGGTATAGATACGCAGTATTTT. It specifies CASSPLSAGGIDTQYF.

The table lists this clone with a few counts. Different DNA sequences within this sample yield the same CDR3. The chain employs TRBV6-5 and TRBJ2-4; D remains unclear. This CDR3 comprises 13 residues. Germline assignment: CDR1 MNHEY and CDR2 SVGAGI. The V end lost 2 bases, the J end lost 6 bases, and 8 bases lay between the germline ends. The CDR3 region has the DNA TGTGCCAGCAGTTACGACCGCGGAAACATTCAGTACTTC. This encodes CASSYDRGNIQYF.

The chain employs TRBV6-5 and TRBJ1-2; tentatively, D is TRBD1 (5 bases). Trimming cost V 2 bases and J 4 bases, with 5 bases left between them. Looked up from germline, CDR1 is MNHEY and CDR2 is SVGAGI. The CDR3 runs 12 residues. CDR3 nucleotides: TGTGCCAGCAGTTACCAGGGCTATGGCTACACCTTC. As protein: CASSYQGYGYTF.

V gene TRBV7-9 combines with J gene TRBJ1-2; D may be TRBD1 (6 bases). Trimming took 2 bases from V and 0 from J, leaving 7 bases between them. The CDR3 runs 14 residues. From germline, CDR1 is SEHNR and CDR2 FQNEAQ (reference sequence). This CDR3 is CASSLQGSNYGYTF. CDR3 DNA sequence: TGTGCCAGCAGCTTACAGGGGTCTAACTATGGCTACACCTTC.

The chain combines TRBV28 with TRBJ2-7; maybe TRBD2 (6 bases). The CDR3 runs to 15 residues. V shed 3 bases and J shed 0 bases, with 12 bases lying between them. CDR1 and CDR2 from the germline V gene are MDHEN and SYDVKM. The CDR3 nucleotides are TGTGCCAGCAGTTTTGTTAGCGGCAGCTCCTACGAGCAGTACTTC. This sequence encodes CASSFVSGSSYEQYF.

CDR3 sequence reads: CATRGGSNTEAFF. DNA for the CDR3: TGTGCCACCAGAGGGGGCTCGAACACTGAAGCTTTCTTT. The chain carries TRBV10-3 and TRBJ1-1; 7 positions agree with TRBD1. Germline V gives CDR1 ENHRY, CDR2 SYGVKD. The CDR3 sequence is 13 residues long. Trimming cost V 10 bases and J 1 base; bases outside gene matches: 6.

The chain has TRBV20-1 and TRBJ2-5; no clear D. V shed 3 bases and J shed 2 bases, with 4 bases lying between them. CDR1 is DFQATT, CDR2 SNEGSKA, per germline (reference sequence). CDR3 size: 11 residues. The CDR3 sequence: CSASRQETQYF. The CDR3 coding sequence is TGCAGTGCTAGTCGGCAAGAGACCCAGTACTTC.

This chain links TRBV9 with TRBJ2-3; the match to TRBD2 covers 7 bases. Germline V gene sequence: CDR1 SGDLS, CDR2 YYNGEE. V lost 0 bases to trimming and J lost 5 bases; unmatched junction nucleotides: 6. This CDR3 is built from 15 residues. CDR3 amino acids: CASSVGGGSGDTQYF. CDR3 DNA sequence: TGTGCCAGCAGCGTAGGCGGGGGATCCGGAGATACGCAGTATTTT.

A few counts support this clone. J is TRBJ2-2 and V is TRBV7-3; TRBD2 agrees at 13 bases. Trimming took 6 bases from V and 6 from J; bases not matched to a gene: 4. Germline loops: CDR1 SGHTA, CDR2 FQGTGA. This CDR3 spans 15 amino acids. In DNA, the CDR3 is TGTGCCAGCAGGTTTACTAGCGGGAGGGCCGGGGAGCTGTTTTTT. This encodes CASRFTSGRAGELFF.

This chain links TRBV11-2 with TRBJ2-7; 11 nucleotides line up with TRBD1. V lost 8 bases to trimming and J lost 5 bases; unmatched junction nucleotides: 5. From germline, CDR1 is SGHAT and CDR2 FQNNGV. The CDR3 runs to 13 residues. In DNA form, the CDR3 reads TGTGCCAGCCAACGGACAGGGGGCCACGAGCAGTACTTC. It translates to CASQRTGGHEQYF.

This clone was found once. V is TRBV9 and J is TRBJ2-7; 12 positions agree with TRBD2. This CDR3 spans 14 amino acids. The trim removed 3 bases at V and 5 bases at J, leaving 3 bases unmatched. Germline V gene data show CDR1 as SGDLS and CDR2 as YYNGEE. The CDR3 DNA follows: TGTGCCAGCAGCGGGACTAGCGGGATTAACGAGCAGTACTTC. Translated, it gives CASSGTSGINEQYF.

The V and J genes are TRBV5-6 and TRBJ2-7; 9 bases map to TRBD1. J was trimmed by 1 base and V by 3 bases; bases with no gene match: 2. Germline lookup yields CDR1 SGHDT and CDR2 YYEEEE. The CDR3 is 14 residues long. The CDR3 reads CASSSGTGSYEQYF. The CDR3 DNA sequence: TGTGCCAGCAGCTCCGGGACAGGGTCCTACGAGCAGTACTTC.

The rearrangement uses TRBV6-5 and TRBJ1-4; D is unclear. Germline V CDR1 and CDR2: MNHEY, SVGAGI. V was shortened by 5 bases and J by 6 bases, with 16 bases between the two germline ends. The CDR3 totals 15 residues. The CDR3 DNA reads TGTGCCAGCAGTCGCGGTGGCAGAGCTTATGAAAAACTGTTTTTT. This translates into CASSRGGRAYEKLFF.

The genes are TRBV6-1 and TRBJ2-7, with 7 bases fitting TRBD1. Per germline, CDR1 MNHNS and CDR2 SASEGT. The CDR3 extends over 14 amino acids. With V trimmed by 3 bases and J by 2 bases, 4 bases remained unmatched. The CDR3 spells CASSDVGTAYEQYF. DNA of the CDR3: TGTGCCAGCAGTGATGTAGGGACAGCCTACGAGCAGTACTTC.

The rearrangement uses TRBV20-1 and TRBJ1-3; D is undetermined. The CDR3 is 11 amino acids. The germline V gene encodes CDR1 DFQATT and CDR2 SNEGSKA (reference sequence). Deletions cut 3 bases from V and 7 bases from J, with 7 bases between. The CDR3 bases are TGCAGTGCTAGTATTCTGAACACCATATATTTT. Translation gives CSASILNTIYF.

The chain combines TRBV13 with TRBJ2-3; 11 bases fit TRBD2. This CDR3 is built from 17 residues. Germline-derived CDR1 and CDR2 are PRHDT and FYEKMQ (reference sequence). With 1 base clipped from V and 6 bases from J, the junction kept 9 bases outside the gene matches. The CDR3 loop is CASSLDTSGGLRDTQYF. CDR3 DNA sequence: TGTGCCAGCAGCTTAGATACTAGCGGGGGCCTCCGGGATACGCAGTATTTT.

The chain has TRBV28 and TRBJ1-1; D unclear. The CDR3 has 13 residues. With 10 bases removed from V and 1 base from J, the gap between germline ends came to 13 bases. Germline V gene lookup returns CDR1 MDHEN and CDR2 SYDVKM. The CDR3 region is CATKEGGNTEAFF. CDR3 bases: TGTGCCACCAAGGAGGGCGGGAACACTGAAGCTTTCTTT.

The genes are TRBV30 and TRBJ2-5, with D possibly being TRBD1 (6 bases). CDR1 and CDR2 (germline): GTSNPN, SVGIG (reference sequence). CDR3 size: 16 residues. V was trimmed by 0 bases and J by 2 bases, leaving 16 bases between them. CDR3 bases: TGTGCCTGGAGTGTACCAGGGGTTAGAGGGCAAGAGACCCAGTACTTC. This codes for CAWSVPGVRGQETQYF. The full variable domain, its missing parts supplied by reference TRBV30 and TRBJ2-5, is SQTIHQWPATLVQPVGSPLSLECTVEGTSNPNLYWYRQAAGRGLQLLFYSVGIGQISSEVPQNLSASRPQDRQFILSSKKLLLSDSGFYLCAWSVPGVRGQETQYFGPGTRLLVL.

The genes are TRBV29-1 and TRBJ2-7, with TRBD1 identical over 9 bases. V lost 7 bases, J lost 3 bases, and 4 bases stayed unmatched. The CDR3 is 12 amino acids. CDR1 and CDR2 (germline): SQVTM, ANQGSEA. CDR3 sequence reads: CSAGTGNYEQYF. In DNA, the CDR3 is TGCAGCGCCGGGACAGGGAACTACGAGCAGTACTTC.

The chain uses TRBV29-1 and TRBJ2-2; 7 bases fit TRBD1. The CDR3 has 13 residues. Germline CDR1 reads SQVTM; CDR2 reads ANQGSEA. V gave up 3 bases and J gave up 6 bases; unmatched junction bases: 4. The CDR3 DNA sequence: TGCAGCGTTGAGCCTACAGGGGCCGGGGAGCTGTTTTTT. Translated, it gives CSVEPTGAGELFF.

The V call is TRBV6-4, the J call TRBJ1-1, with a weak D call TRBD1 (6 bases). V gave up 4 bases and J gave up 3 bases, with 12 bases separating them. The length of the CDR3 is 14 residues. In germline, CDR1 is MRHNA, CDR2 SNTAGT. CDR3 in amino acids: CASSGRGADTEAFF. The CDR3 DNA follows: TGTGCCAGCAGTGGCAGGGGTGCGGACACTGAAGCTTTCTTT.

The rearrangement uses TRBV5-6 and TRBJ1-1, with D possibly being TRBD1 (6 bases). The CDR3 is 15 amino acids. V was cut by 4 bases and J by 3 bases, with 16 bases left in between. Per germline, CDR1 SGHDT and CDR2 YYEEEE. CDR3 sequence: CASSPLGKGDTEAFF. The DNA of the CDR3 is TGTGCCAGCAGCCCCCTCGGTAAGGGGGACACTGAAGCTTTCTTT.

This chain links TRBV19 with TRBJ2-7, with TRBD2 matching over 8 bases. Per germline, CDR1 LNHDA and CDR2 SQIVND (reference sequence). J lost 3 bases, V lost 4 bases, and 2 bases had no gene match. The CDR3 totals 13 residues. Here the CDR3 DNA reads TGTGCCAGTAGTAGCGGGAGGAGCTACGAGCAGTACTTC. This gives the protein CASSSGRSYEQYF.

The V gene is TRBV6-5, the J gene TRBJ2-7, with TRBD1 matching 7 bases. The length of the CDR3 is 16 residues. Germline V gives CDR1 MNHEY, CDR2 SVGAGI. Unmatched junction bases numbered 11, after V lost 1 base and J lost 5 bases. The CDR3 DNA sequence: TGTGCCAGCAGTTACTACAGGGGCCGGGGTAGGAACGAGCAGTACTTC. It is translated as CASSYYRGRGRNEQYF.

This clone was counted only a few times. This sequence joins TRBV7-9 and TRBJ1-1, with D maybe TRBD1 (5 bases). Germline V gives CDR1 SEHNR, CDR2 FQNEAQ (reference sequence). The CDR3 runs to 13 residues. V lost 5 bases, J lost 11 bases, and 18 bases lay in between. The DNA of the CDR3 is TGTGCCAGCAGCCAAGTCACAGGTGGTATGGCTTTCTTT. This translates into CASSQVTGGMAFF.

In its sample, this clone was seen once. This sequence joins TRBV10-3 and TRBJ2-2; 9 bases line up with TRBD2. The CDR3 spans 15 residues. The germline V gene encodes CDR1 ENHRY and CDR2 SYGVKD. V trimming: 6 bases; J trimming: 2 bases; junction bases outside the gene matches: 4. CDR3 protein: CAIRSSGSNTGELFF. For the CDR3, the DNA is TGTGCCATCAGGAGTAGCGGGAGTAACACCGGGGAGCTGTTTTTT.

This chain uses TRBV19 with TRBJ1-5, with 7 positions matching TRBD1. The length of the CDR3 is 15 residues. Looked up from germline, CDR1 is LNHDA and CDR2 is SQIVND (reference sequence). Trimming took 4 bases from V and 4 from J; bases not matched to a gene: 7. CDR3 DNA sequence: TGTGCCAGTAGTAGTGTCGGGACAGTTAATCAGCCCCAGCATTTT. Protein sequence: CASSSVGTVNQPQHF.